The sequence of this TCR beta chain was determined in a study of shared clonotypes between healthy human individuals. In the sorted-subset replicate PCRs, 150 to 200 ng DNA, 25,000 to 35,000 T cell genomes, was used. Generated by immunoSEQ multiplex PCR, the TCRdb table keeps only in-frame clones and is missing some. There are roughly 1,100,000 clones in the sample; about 75% occur only once, and about 1.5% lies in the top ten. Trimming cost V 2 bases and J 3 bases, with 7 bases left between them. The CDR3 runs to 13 residues. Germline loops: CDR1 ENHRY, CDR2 SYGVKD. General study results and limits: Generation probability values for non-shared clonotypes were lower than those for clonotypes shared by all four donors.

This clone was detected only a few times. Its antigen is still unknown. The TCR was taken from a man younger than 35 in good health. The rearrangement joins TRBV10-3 to TRBJ1-2, with D hard to call. Material for sequencing was memory CD4+ T cells sorted from blood. Subset meaning: CD45RA-negative fraction. The CDR3 DNA is TGTGCCATCAGTGAGAACCGGGACTATGGCTACACCTTC. It specifies CAISENRDYGYTF.